This T cell receptor beta chain was captured in a study of blood T cell repertoires in COVID-19. As processed by the authors: Quantification of nucleated cells was approximated via reference gene primer amplification. Assay: immunoSEQ multiplex PCR; the TCRdb copy retains only in-frame clones and omits some. The D gene and trimming were derived from the DNA, and the V and J assignments and clone size from that table. Of some 200,000 clones in the sample, roughly 82% were seen once. The table lists this clone with a few counts. What the recovered Cohort 3 donors had was two negative PCRs, clearance, or symptom resolution. The sample comprised PBMCs or T cells enriched from blood (not recorded which). This receptor was taken from a man aged 40-50 years who had recovered from COVID-19.

CDR3 sequence: CASSLGGDSYEQYF. CDR3 nucleotide sequence: TGTGCCAGCAGCTTAGGGGGAGACTCCTACGAGCAGTACTTC. The gene calls are TRBV7-8 and TRBJ2-7; TRBD2 might be the D (5 bases). The ends were cut back, 1 base at V and 0 bases at J, with 7 bases in the middle. The CDR3 spans 14 residues. CDR1 and CDR2 (germline): SGHVS, FQNEAQ.